Described below is a single TCR beta chain sequence and its context. Its specificity is not known. No patient received treatment before thyroid surgery. This record belongs to a study of metastatic and nonmetastatic thyroid tumors. Overall study: The comparison covered peripheral blood and tumor or nodule tissue in malignant and benign thyroid patients. Study-level results: Within blood and tumor, benign nodules reportedly had significantly lower TCR beta diversity than malignant thyroid tumors did.

Original analysis: Built for papillary thyroid cancer, a distant-metastasis classifier drew on CDR3 differences across clinicopathological groups. Through MiXCR, TCRdb re-clonotyped the PCR reads. These V and J calls derive from TCRdb rather than the authors' analysis. The repertoire consists of roughly 30,000 clones, with about 32% occurring once and the leading ten covering more than 30%. The TCR was taken from a female donor with papillary thyroid cancer or a benign thyroid nodule (not recorded which). Some clones in this sample may be carry-over from other donors' samples. The material sequenced was blood.

The CDR3 spells CAWSYQSRYEQFF. CDR3 sequence (DNA): TGTGCCTGGAGCTACCAGTCCCGGTATGAGCAGTTCTTC. V gene TRBV30 combines with J gene TRBJ2-1, with unresolved D. V dropped 3 bases and J dropped 8 bases, with 14 bases sitting between them. CDR1 and CDR2 (germline): GTSNPN, SVGIG (reference sequence). The CDR3 has 13 residues. Using reference TRBV30 and TRBJ2-1 for the parts outside the CDR3, the full variable domain is SQTIHQWPATLVQPVGSPLSLECTVEGTSNPNLYWYRQAAGRGLQLLFYSVGIGQISSEVPQNLSASRPQDRQFILSSKKLLLSDSGFYLCAWSYQSRYEQFFGPGTRLTVL.